This TCR beta chain was recorded in a study of TIL therapy for anti-PD-1-resistant metastatic lung cancer. This clone was recorded a few times. This sample's time point: pre-treatment sample, taken before nivolumab and TIL therapy. The tumor samples were excised metastases, mostly pleural nodules or supraclavicular lymph nodes. The immunoSEQ assay was v3. Each library reached some 2 million read pairs, or about 4.5-6.5 million at deep level. Method: immunoSEQ multiplex PCR; TCRdb's copy keeps in-frame clones and lacks some. The sample has more than 90,000 clones; approximately 65% are singletons. The receptor's source is a person aged 30 to 80 with non-small cell lung cancer. Sequenced material: tumor tissue, taken at baseline.

The CDR3 loop is CASSLSGQGDEKLFF. In DNA form, the CDR3 reads TGTGCCAGCAGTTTATCGGGCCAGGGCGATGAAAAACTGTTTTTT. This chain links TRBV28 with TRBJ1-4; D might be TRBD1 (5 bases). V was shortened by 1 base and J by 6 bases, with 12 bases between the two germline ends. Germline CDR1 and CDR2: MDHEN and SYDVKM. CDR3 length equals 15 residues. Complete variable domain (other parts from reference TRBV28 and TRBJ1-4): DVKVTQSSRYLVKRTGEKVFLECVQDMDHENMFWYRQDPGLGLRLIYFSYDVKMKEKGDIPEGYSVSREKKERFSLILESASTNQTSMYLCASSLSGQGDEKLFFGSGTQLSVL.